The next 9 T cell receptor beta chains were all read from a single sample in a study of blood T cells in healthy people across ages. PCR was performed a second time for about 7 to 12 cycles using a sample-barcoded 5' primer and a J-beta primer mix. TCRdb fed the 5' RACE reads into MiXCR, producing one record per CDR3 protein. The table has some 1.8 million distinct CDR3 sequences, about two fifths seen once. The sample comprised blood. These receptor sequences come from a human donor in good health.

This chain connects TRBV29-1 to TRBJ2-2; 8 bases fit TRBD1. The V gene end was trimmed by 5 bases and the J gene end by 2 bases; junction bases not matched to a gene: 7. This CDR3 is built from 15 residues. Germline V gene sequence: CDR1 SQVTM, CDR2 ANQGSEA. The CDR3 here is CSVPTGGLNTGELFF. CDR3 DNA: TGCAGCGTTCCAACAGGGGGATTAAACACCGGGGAGCTGTTTTTT.

This clonotype was detected only a few times. CDR3 protein: CASSLEGAGNEAFF. CDR3 in DNA: TGCGCCAGCAGCTTGGAGGGGGCGGGGAATGAAGCTTTCTTT. The chain uses TRBV5-1 and TRBJ1-1; 7 bases line up with TRBD1. After removal of 0 bases from V and 7 bases from J, the junction contained 6 bases not matched to a gene. This CDR3 comprises 14 residues. The germline CDR1 and CDR2 sequences are SGHRS and YFSETQ. Based on the CDR3 plus reference TRBV5-1 and TRBJ1-1, the full variable domain is KAGVTQTPRYLIKTRGQQVTLSCSPISGHRSVSWYQQTPGQGLQFLFEYFSETQRNKGNFPGRFSGRQFSNSRSEMNVSTLELGDSALYLCASSLEGAGNEAFFGQGTRLTVV.

The rearrangement links TRBV20-1 to TRBJ2-7; possibly TRBD1 for D (5 bases). V was shortened by 4 bases and J by 3 bases, with 16 bases between the two germline ends. Germline V gene data show CDR1 as DFQATT and CDR2 as SNEGSKA (reference sequence). The CDR3 length is 14 residues. The CDR3 DNA reads as TGCAGTGCTAAGGGCCAGGGTGGCGACTACGAGCAGTACTTC. Translating gives CSAKGQGGDYEQYF.

The rearrangement uses TRBV20-1 and TRBJ2-2; D unresolved. The CDR3 length is 15 residues. Trimming took 3 bases from V and 2 from J, leaving 13 bases between them. The V gene's germline CDR1 is DFQATT and CDR2 SNEGSKA (reference sequence). This CDR3 is CSARDRVPNTGELFF. The CDR3 bases are TGCAGTGCTAGGGACCGGGTTCCAAACACCGGGGAGCTGTTTTTT.

The chain has TRBV20-1 and TRBJ2-1, with D possibly TRBD2 on 6 matching bases. Trimming cost V 0 bases and J 2 bases, with 8 bases left between them. The CDR3 totals 14 residues. Germline V gene sequence: CDR1 DFQATT, CDR2 SNEGSKA (reference sequence). As DNA, the CDR3 is TGCAGTGCTAGAGATCCGGGGGCCTACAATGAGCAGTTCTTC. Amino acid sequence: CSARDPGAYNEQFF.

This clonotype has just a few counts. This chain links TRBV11-2 with TRBJ2-7, with 8 bases aligning to TRBD1. After removal of 4 bases from V and 3 bases from J, the junction contained 14 bases not matched to a gene. This CDR3 region has 17 residues. CDR1 and CDR2 (germline): SGHAT, FQNNGV. The CDR3, as DNA: TGTGCCAGCAGCTCCTATTTGCAGGGGGCGCCTATCTACGAGCAGTACTTC. It yields the protein CASSSYLQGAPIYEQYF.

This chain uses TRBV5-6 with TRBJ2-5; TRBD2 matches at 7 bases. Trimming removed 4 bases from V and 3 bases from J; junction bases left unmatched: 12. There are 16 residues in the CDR3. Germline V lookup: CDR1 SGHDT, CDR2 YYEEEE. As DNA, the CDR3 is TGTGCCAGCAGCCCAGCCTCACTTCTAGCGGAAGAGACCCAGTACTTC. It is translated as CASSPASLLAEETQYF.

V gene TRBV28 combines with J gene TRBJ2-4, with D possibly TRBD2 on 5 matching bases. The CDR3 is 11 residues long. The germline V and J ends were trimmed by 1 base and 13 bases, with 8 bases remaining between them. Germline V gives CDR1 MDHEN, CDR2 SYDVKM. The CDR3 reads CASSLSEEQYF. The CDR3, as DNA: TGTGCCAGCAGTTTATCGGAGGAGCAGTACTTC.

V usage is TRBV9 and J usage is TRBJ2-1; no definite D call. Germline loops: CDR1 SGDLS, CDR2 YYNGEE. The length of the CDR3 is 14 residues. Trimming took 4 bases from V and 5 from J, leaving 13 bases between them. The CDR3 bases are TGTGCCAGCAGCCCCCCCGTGGGTAACAATGAGCAGTTCTTC. It yields the protein CASSPPVGNNEQFF.